This note documents a single T cell receptor beta chain sequence. This clonotype has at least ten counts. Its specific antigen is unknown. No base qualities exist here, and no much larger clone lies one base off it. TCRdb lists the instrument as Illumina HiSeq 2500. TCR beta libraries were prepared by quantitative 5'-RACE with molecular barcodes. As for the original processing: Disease-linked TCR variants were identified with a new computational method built on a probabilistic model of VDJ rearrangement. TCRdb's own reprocessing of the public reads used fastp at Q25 and MiXCR and kept productive beta chains. Identical CDR3 proteins give one entry, which carries the most common genes and DNA. For this entry, the V and J calls and clone size follow TCRdb and not the study's own pipeline. This sample lists under 150,000 distinct CDR3 sequences; 11% were detected once. The leading ten clones occupy about 3.8% of the sample.

The data stem from a study of CD8 T cells in ankylosing spondylitis (dated by TCRdb to 2016 to 2017). Background for the entire study: To find TCR variants linked to disease, the study profiled T cell receptor beta repertoires in ankylosing spondylitis patients and healthy donors. Samples of peripheral blood were taken, and for ankylosing spondylitis patients, synovial fluid was collected as well. The full study cohort was made up of 25 ankylosing spondylitis patients and roughly 100 healthy donors. General conclusions and limits of the study: A TCR beta motif of about eight highly homologous amino acid variants appeared characteristic of blood from ankylosing spondylitis patients. Significant enrichment of the disease-linked clones was reported in matched synovial fluid samples from ankylosing spondylitis patients. A CD8+ phenotype was shown by the disease-linked clones, which were found at relatively low frequencies in peripheral blood. Some motif variants were previously reported in synovial fluid and blood of reactive arthritis patients, suggesting common disease-initiation mechanisms.

The germline V gene (reference sequence) yields SEHNR for CDR1 and FQNEAQ for CDR2. Including the terminal cysteine and phenylalanine, the CDR3 comprises 12 residues. The CDR3 DNA has 36 bases and is translated from base 1. V is cut by 4 bases and J by 4 bases, and the space between the germline ends is 8 bases. The source material was blood, either unsorted or a sorted T cell fraction (not recorded which). This sequence originates from a female donor with ankylosing spondylitis or in good health (not recorded which). The sequence is built from TRBV7-9 and TRBJ2-7, with the D gene not clear enough to name. The DNA reads as follows: TGTGCCAGCAGCTCCGAAGGATACGAGCAGTACTTC. Its translation is CASSSEGYEQYF.